One and the same sample provided the 15 T cell receptor beta chains below, sequenced in a study of blood T cell repertoires in COVID-19. The repertoire was sequenced with immunoSEQ multiplex PCR; TCRdb's copy has only in-frame clones and lacks some. This table has 90,000 to 150,000 clones, roughly four fifths appearing once. Sequenced: peripheral blood. The receptor source for this set is a man aged 45-65 years with acute or convalescent COVID-19.

CDR3 sequence (DNA): TGTGCCAGCAGACAACGTACACGGGGGGCTGGTGATGAGCAGTTCTTC. Protein: CASRQRTRGAGDEQFF. This chain links TRBV3-1 (or the pseudogene TRBV3-2) with TRBJ2-7, with D possibly TRBD2 on 7 matching bases. The end of the DNA is better explained by TRBJ2-1, so the J call may be wrong. This CDR3 is built from 16 residues. Germline lookup yields CDR1 LGHDT and CDR2 YNNKEL (reference sequence).

This rearrangement joins TRBV5-1 to TRBJ1-1; D remains unclear. V was cut by 1 base and J by 5 bases, with 9 bases left in between. Germline assignment: CDR1 SGHRS and CDR2 YFSETQ. The CDR3 consists of 13 residues. In DNA, the CDR3 is TGCGCCAGCAGCTTGTCTACTTCTACTGAAGCTTTCTTT. Translated, it gives CASSLSTSTEAFF.

The chain couples TRBV7-9 to TRBJ2-1; no firm D call. V gave up 6 bases and J gave up 8 bases, with 14 bases separating them. The CDR3 runs 13 residues. Per germline, CDR1 SEHNR and CDR2 FQNEAQ (reference sequence). In DNA, the CDR3 is TGTGCCAGCAGTTCAGGCCCGGTGGATGAGCAGTTCTTC. Its translation: CASSSGPVDEQFF.

This clone was counted between two and nine times. Within the sample, other DNA sequences also encode this same CDR3. The chain couples TRBV29-1 to TRBJ2-3; tentative D call: TRBD1 (5 bases). The V and J ends lost 3 bases and 3 bases respectively, with 10 bases between them. This CDR3 region has 13 residues. Germline V CDR1 and CDR2: SQVTM, ANQGSEA. CDR3 loop: CSVDRGLTDTQYF. The CDR3 DNA reads TGCAGCGTTGATAGGGGTCTGACAGATACGCAGTATTTT.

This clone was picked up one time. The rearrangement joins TRBV28 to TRBJ2-7; D perhaps matches TRBD1 (6 bases). The V end lost 3 bases, the J end lost 4 bases, and 13 bases lay between the germline ends. This CDR3 comprises 14 residues. Germline V lookup: CDR1 MDHEN, CDR2 SYDVKM. The CDR3 loop is CASSFNRALYEQYF. In DNA, the CDR3 is TGTGCCAGCAGTTTTAACAGGGCCCTTTACGAGCAGTACTTC. The full variable domain, in which reference TRBV28 and TRBJ2-7 provide the parts outside the CDR3, is DVKVTQSSRYLVKRTGEKVFLECVQDMDHENMFWYRQDPGLGLRLIYFSYDVKMKEKGDIPEGYSVSREKKERFSLILESASTNQTSMYLCASSFNRALYEQYFGPGTRLTVT.

As to this clone: Other nucleotide sequences from this sample produce the same CDR3. The chain uses TRBV4-2 and TRBJ2-2, with 9 bases lining up with TRBD2. There are 18 residues in the CDR3. The V and J ends lost 0 bases and 2 bases, in that order; junction bases with no gene match: 7. Germline CDR1 reads LGHNA; CDR2 reads YNFKEQ. The chain's CDR3 is CASSQDPSGGFNTGELFF. The DNA for the CDR3 is TGTGCCAGCAGCCAAGATCCCAGCGGGGGGTTCAACACCGGGGAGCTGTTTTTT.

The table lists this clone with a few counts. The CDR3 DNA reads as TGCGCCAGCAGTCGTACCGGGACAGAGAATGAAAAACTGTTTTTT. Its protein is CASSRTGTENEKLFF. The gene calls are TRBV5-1 and TRBJ1-4; 7 bases map to TRBD1. The trim removed 5 bases at V and 5 bases at J, leaving 9 bases unmatched. CDR3 size: 15 residues. Germline values: CDR1 SGHRS, CDR2 YFSETQ.

This sequence joins TRBV19 and TRBJ2-1, with TRBD2 matching over 7 bases. Losses at the gene ends were 0 bases for V and 4 bases for J; bases not matched to a gene: 6. This CDR3 has 16 amino acids. CDR1 and CDR2 (germline): LNHDA, SQIVND (reference sequence). CDR3 loop: CASSIDQGLGYNEQFF. The CDR3 DNA follows: TGTGCCAGTAGTATAGATCAAGGACTAGGGTACAATGAGCAGTTCTTC.

The chain links TRBV5-1 to TRBJ1-1; 8 nucleotides line up with TRBD1. The CDR3 is made up of 15 amino acids. V shed 0 bases and J 5 bases; nucleotides not matched to a gene: 6. Germline V gene data show CDR1 as SGHRS and CDR2 as YFSETQ. Written as DNA, the CDR3 is TGCGCCAGCAGCTTGGAGGCAGGGGGCTTGACTGAAGCTTTCTTT. This gives the protein CASSLEAGGLTEAFF.

This clone was picked up one time. The chain uses TRBV10-3 and TRBJ1-5; D gene unclear. The CDR3 extends over 15 amino acids. Germline CDR1 is ENHRY and CDR2 is SYGVKD. The V gene lost 0 bases and the J gene lost 2 bases, with 8 bases spanning the gap. DNA of the CDR3: TGTGCCATCAGTGAGTCGTCAGGTGGCAATCAGCCCCAGCATTTT. Translation: CAISESSGGNQPQHF.

V is TRBV28 and J is TRBJ1-5; TRBD1 agrees at 7 bases. The CDR3 is made up of 17 amino acids. Germline CDR1 and CDR2: MDHEN and SYDVKM. With V trimmed by 6 bases and J by 2 bases, 13 bases remained unmatched. CDR3 amino acids: CASSPIQGEEGNQPQHF. In nucleotides, the CDR3 is TGTGCCAGCAGCCCCATTCAGGGGGAAGAGGGCAATCAGCCCCAGCATTTT.

V usage is TRBV6-1 and J usage is TRBJ1-3; 12 bases are a match to TRBD1. Germline CDR1 reads MNHNS; CDR2 reads SASEGT. V dropped 3 bases and J dropped 0; count of bases not matched to a gene: 3. The CDR3 is made up of 17 amino acids. CDR3 coding DNA: TGTGCCAGCAGTGATGGGACAGGGGGCTTCTCTGGAAACACCATATATTTT. It is translated as CASSDGTGGFSGNTIYF.

J is TRBJ2-7 and V is TRBV19; 9 bases line up with TRBD1. The CDR3 totals 15 residues. The junction had 11 bases not matched to a gene; V was cut back by 5 bases and J by 6 bases. Germline V CDR1 and CDR2: LNHDA, SQIVND (reference sequence). The CDR3 coding sequence is TGTGCCAGTAGTTCCCCCGACAGGGGGAACGGCGAGCAGTACTTC. Protein sequence: CASSSPDRGNGEQYF.

This clone was seen once. This CDR3 is CASSFLEGYTF. Here the CDR3 DNA reads TGTGCCAGCAGCTTTTTGGAGGGCTACACCTTC. The chain couples TRBV7-9 to TRBJ1-2, with D uncertain. The CDR3 contains 11 residues. CDR1 and CDR2 (germline): SEHNR, FQNEAQ (reference sequence). V shed 3 bases and J shed 8 bases, with 7 bases lying between them.

J is TRBJ1-1 and V is TRBV6-5; 7 bases are a match to TRBD1. Trimming cost V 7 bases and J 9 bases; bases outside gene matches: 11. Germline V CDR1 and CDR2: MNHEY, SVGAGI. This CDR3 is built from 13 residues. CDR3 nucleotides: TGTGCCAGCAAGGGCGTTACAGGGGATAAAGCTTTCTTT. This translates into CASKGVTGDKAFF.